One and the same sample provided the 7 T cell receptor beta chains below, sequenced in a study of blood T cell repertoires in COVID-19. The protocol was immunoSEQ multiplex PCR, while the TCRdb copy is restricted to in-frame clones and leaves out a portion. The data contain hundreds of thousands of clones, about 87% of them singletons. Sequencing was carried out using PBMCs or T cells enriched from blood (not recorded which). These receptors originate from a woman aged 45-59 years who had recovered from COVID-19.

This clone has only one observation. The CDR3 DNA reads as TGTGCCAGCAGCTATACAGGGAATGGCTACACCTTC. This encodes CASSYTGNGYTF. The chain couples TRBV12-3 or TRBV12-4 to TRBJ1-2; maybe TRBD1 (6 bases). The CDR3 runs to 12 residues. Trimming cost V 6 bases and J 6 bases, with 11 bases left between them.

This sequence joins TRBV2 and TRBJ2-1; no clear D. Germline-derived CDR1 and CDR2 are SNHLY and FYNNEI. This CDR3 has 13 amino acids. With 8 bases removed from V and 1 base from J, the gap between germline ends came to 9 bases. CDR3 sequence: CASRYGSYNEQFF. In nucleotides, the CDR3 is TGTGCCAGCCGGTACGGTTCCTACAATGAGCAGTTCTTC.

V is TRBV4-3 and J is TRBJ2-3; TRBD2 aligns across 8 bases. The germline gives CDR1 LGHNA, CDR2 YSLEER. This CDR3 is 19 amino acids long. V was clipped by 2 bases and J by 1 base; unmatched bases: 14. The CDR3 nucleotides are TGCGCCAGCAGCCAACCTTCCTCGGGAAGCGGGAGACGCACAGATACGCAGTATTTT. Residues: CASSQPSSGSGRRTDTQYF.

The CDR3 DNA is TGCGCCAGCAGCCAAGATCAGGGACTCCGGGGTGAGACCCAGTACTTC. Its translation: CASSQDQGLRGETQYF. The chain links TRBV4-3 to TRBJ2-5, with D possibly TRBD2 on 6 matching bases. CDR1 LGHNA and CDR2 YSLEER come from the germline V gene. The CDR3 sequence is 16 residues long. The V gene lost 0 bases and the J gene lost 5 bases, with 16 bases spanning the gap.

This chain uses TRBV7-2 with TRBJ2-5; 14 bases line up with TRBD2. The CDR3 extends over 17 amino acids. Germline CDR1 SGHTA, CDR2 FQGNSA. J was trimmed by 5 bases and V by 5 bases; bases with no gene match: 10. Here the CDR3 DNA reads TGTGCCAGCAGCGGGACGGGACTAGCGGGAGTCGGGGAGACCCAGTACTTC. Residues: CASSGTGLAGVGETQYF.

This chain links TRBV6-5 with TRBJ1-2; unclear D gene. The CDR3 runs 13 residues. The germline gives CDR1 MNHEY, CDR2 SVGAGI. Trimming removed 5 bases at V and 4 bases at J, with 11 bases between. Here the CDR3 DNA reads TGTGCCAGCAGTCGAGCGGGCGGCTATGGCTACACCTTC. Its translation: CASSRAGGYGYTF.

This chain uses TRBV30 with TRBJ2-3, with a tentative D call TRBD2 (6 bases). The V gene's germline CDR1 is GTSNPN and CDR2 SVGIG (reference sequence). There are 16 residues in the CDR3. V was shortened by 0 bases and J by 0 bases, with 13 bases between the two germline ends. CDR3 region: CAWSVVVGLSTDTQYF. In DNA form, the CDR3 reads TGTGCCTGGAGTGTAGTGGTGGGACTTAGCACAGATACGCAGTATTTT. Full variable domain (remainder filled in from reference TRBV30 and TRBJ2-3): SQTIHQWPATLVQPVGSPLSLECTVEGTSNPNLYWYRQAAGRGLQLLFYSVGIGQISSEVPQNLSASRPQDRQFILSSKKLLLSDSGFYLCAWSVVVGLSTDTQYFGPGTRLTVL.